Following are 7 T cell receptor beta chains from one sample sequenced in a study of blood T cell repertoires in COVID-19. Only in-frame clones appear in the TCRdb table, and some are missing; sequencing was by immunoSEQ multiplex PCR. The sample includes roughly 410,000 clones, about 89% seen only once; the top ten take more than 1%. The sample consisted of peripheral blood. These receptors were taken from a man aged 40-50 years with acute or convalescent COVID-19.

The rearrangement links TRBV15 to TRBJ1-4; TRBD1 matches 8 bases. V trimming: 1 base; J trimming: 5 bases; junction bases outside the gene matches: 3. The length of the CDR3 is 15 residues. In germline, CDR1 is LNHNV, CDR2 YYDKDF (reference sequence). CDR3 region: CATSRAGTGNEKLFF. The CDR3 nucleotides read TGTGCCACCAGCAGAGCCGGGACAGGAAATGAAAAACTGTTTTTT. Looking up the rest from reference TRBV15 and TRBJ1-4 gives the full variable domain: DAMVIQNPRYQVTQFGKPVTLSCSQTLNHNVMYWYQQKSSQAPKLLFHYYDKDFNNEADTPDNFQSRRPNTSFCFLDIRSPGLGDTAMYLCATSRAGTGNEKLFFGSGTQLSVL.

This sequence joins TRBV28 and TRBJ2-3; 8 bases agree with TRBD1. CDR3 length: 16 amino acids. The V segment lost 4 bases and the J segment 5 bases; nucleotides outside the gene matches: 11. CDR1 is MDHEN, CDR2 SYDVKM, per germline. The CDR3 spells CASSSGGGYLIDTQYF. For the CDR3, the DNA is TGTGCCAGCAGTTCAGGGGGCGGCTATTTAATAGATACGCAGTATTTT.

The V gene is TRBV7-2, the J gene TRBJ2-7; no reliable D call. This CDR3 is 13 amino acids long. V gave up 3 bases and J gave up 6 bases, with 12 bases separating them. CDR1 and CDR2 (germline): SGHTA, FQGNSA. The CDR3 region is CASSLRHQSEQYF. For the CDR3, the DNA is TGTGCCAGCAGCTTGAGACACCAAAGCGAGCAGTACTTC.

The chain links TRBV6-5 to TRBJ1-1; D gene ambiguous. V was trimmed by 3 bases and J by 0 bases, leaving 11 bases between them. Germline V gives CDR1 MNHEY, CDR2 SVGAGI. The CDR3 is 15 residues long. CDR3 amino acids: CASSYSSFLNTEAFF. The CDR3 coding sequence is TGTGCCAGCAGTTATTCAAGCTTTCTGAACACTGAAGCTTTCTTT.

The rearrangement uses TRBV7-2 and TRBJ2-3, with 7 bases aligning to TRBD2. V was clipped by 4 bases and J by 0 bases; unmatched bases: 4. The CDR3 is 15 amino acids. Germline V lookup: CDR1 SGHTA, CDR2 FQGNSA. Written as DNA, the CDR3 is TGTGCCAGCAGCTCGCGGGGGACTAGCACAGATACGCAGTATTTT. This sequence encodes CASSSRGTSTDTQYF.

V gene TRBV4-1 combines with J gene TRBJ1-6; 12 bases align to TRBD1. From germline, CDR1 is MGHRA and CDR2 YSYEKL. This CDR3 contains 16 residues. After removal of 1 base from V and 10 bases from J, the junction contained 5 bases not matched to a gene. For the CDR3, the DNA is TGCGCCAGCAGCCAAGGGGGACAGGGGGCAGGGTCACCCCTCCACTTT. Translated, it gives CASSQGGQGAGSPLHF.

The chain combines TRBV27 with TRBJ1-5, with 7 bases that match TRBD1. V was clipped by 6 bases and J by 1 base; unmatched bases: 6. Germline V gene sequence: CDR1 MNHEY, CDR2 SMNVEV (reference sequence). This CDR3 spans 15 amino acids. CDR3 in DNA: TGTGCCAGCAGCTTAACAGGGGTGAGCAATCAGCCCCAGCATTTT. Its protein is CASSLTGVSNQPQHF.